Listed below are T cell receptor beta chains from one sample, sequenced in a study of blood T cell repertoires in COVID-19. Assay used: immunoSEQ multiplex PCR; TCRdb lists only in-frame clones, some missing. The table lists about 35,000 clones, 75% to 90% of them singletons, with approximately 45% in the top ten. Material: peripheral blood. Receptor source: a man between 60 and 70 years old with active or convalescent COVID-19. The CDR3 runs from the conserved cysteine through the conserved F or W. D genes are given only for firm matches. Size tells how often a clone was seen (once, few, many) or the class of an expanded clone, and some rows leave it out.

v_gene	j_gene	abundance	d_gene	CDR3nt	CDR3aa
TRBV2	TRBJ1-5	few	.	TGTGCCAGCAGATTAGATCAGCCCCAGCATTTT	CASRLDQPQHF
TRBV2	TRBJ1-2	few	.	TGTGCCAGCATAATTGGACGGGAGGGTGGCTACACCTTC	CASIIGREGGYTF
TRBV9	TRBJ2-2	.	TRBD1	TGTGCCAGCAGCGCCTGGACAGGGGTGAACACCGGGGAGCTGTTTTTT	CASSAWTGVNTGELFF
TRBV5-1	TRBJ1-1	.	TRBD1	TGCGCCAGCAGCCCGGGACAGGGAACCACTGAAGCTTTCTTT	CASSPGQGTTEAFF
TRBV11-3	TRBJ2-1	.	.	TGTGCCAGCAGCTTAGTGCACGGTGGGGGCGAATACAATGAGCAGTTCTTC	CASSLVHGGGEYNEQFF
TRBV3-1/TRBV3-2	TRBJ2-1	.	.	TGTGCCAGCAGCCAAGATGGAGGGTGGCAGGGTAGGTCCTACAATGAGCAGTTCTTC	CASSQDGGWQGRSYNEQFF
TRBV5-1	TRBJ1-3	once	TRBD1	TGCGCCAGCAGCGCCGGACAGGGGGCCATCTCTGGAAACACCATATATTTT	CASSAGQGAISGNTIYF
TRBV28	TRBJ2-2	.	TRBD1	TGTGCCAGCACCATGAACGACAGGGGAGCCGGGGAGCTGTTTTTT	CASTMNDRGAGELFF
TRBV20-1	TRBJ2-1	once	.	TGCAGTGCTAGAGATGGAAGGGGACAGTTCTTC	CSARDGRGQFF
TRBV5-1	TRBJ1-4	.	TRBD1	TGCGCCAGCAGCTTGGTCGGGACAGGGATTGAAAAACTGTTTTTT	CASSLVGTGIEKLFF
TRBV4-2	TRBJ1-4	.	.	TGTGCCAGCAGCCAAGACAGGGTCAATAATGAAAAACTGTTTTTT	CASSQDRVNNEKLFF
TRBV5-4	TRBJ1-1	.	.	TGTGCCAGCAGCTTCCCAGGGAACACTGAAGCTTTCTTT	CASSFPGNTEAFF
TRBV5-1	TRBJ1-2	.	TRBD1	TGCGCCAGCAGCCTCGACAGGGAGTCCAACTATGGCTACACCTTC	CASSLDRESNYGYTF
TRBV11-2	TRBJ1-3	.	TRBD1	TGTGCCAGCAGCGTCCGGACAGGGGGTCTTCCCTCTGGAAACACCATATATTTT	CASSVRTGGLPSGNTIYF
TRBV11-3	TRBJ1-1	.	.	TGTGCCAGCAGCCCCGGGGAGGGGCGCGGGAACACTGAAGCTTTCTTT	CASSPGEGRGNTEAFF
TRBV5-1	TRBJ1-2	once	TRBD1	TGCGCCAGCAGCTTGGGCCCCTCGAGGGACAGTAATGGCTACACCTTC	CASSLGPSRDSNGYTF
TRBV28	TRBJ1-2	.	.	TGTGCCAGCAGTCCCAACAGGGAAGGCTACACCTTC	CASSPNREGYTF
TRBV10-1	TRBJ2-1	once	.	TGCGCCAGCAGTGAGTCGTCACTAGGGAACAATGAGCAGTTCTTC	CASSESSLGNNEQFF
TRBV3-1/TRBV3-2	TRBJ1-2	.	.	TGTGCCAGCAGTCCGGGGCGACAGGATGGCTACACCTTC	CASSPGRQDGYTF
TRBV4-3	TRBJ2-2	.	TRBD2	TGCGCCAGCAGCCACGCAGGACTAGCGGGAGAAGGGGGGGAGCTGTTTTTT	CASSHAGLAGEGGELFF
TRBV5-5	TRBJ1-4	.	.	TGTGCCAGCAGCTTGGTGGGGGGAACAACTAATGAAAAACTGTTTTTT	CASSLVGGTTNEKLFF
TRBV2	TRBJ2-2	.	.	TGTGCCAGCGCGGTCCTCCCGAACACCGGGGAGCTGTTTTTT	CASAVLPNTGELFF
TRBV5-1	TRBJ1-1	.	TRBD1	TGCGCCAGCAGGGAGGGGGCCCTGAACACTGAAGCTTTCTTT	CASREGALNTEAFF
TRBV19	TRBJ1-6	.	TRBD1	TGTGCCAGTAGTACCGGGACAGGGTACTCACCCCTCCACTTT	CASSTGTGYSPLHF
TRBV6-6	TRBJ2-2	.	TRBD1	TGTGCCAGCAGCCGATCCGGGACAGGGGGCGCCAACGACGCCGGGGAGCTGTTTTTT	CASSRSGTGGANDAGELFF
TRBV6-5	TRBJ1-4	.	TRBD1	TGTGCCAGCATCCTGGACAGGGGGTCGAATGAAAAACTGTTTTTT	CASILDRGSNEKLFF
TRBV7-2	TRBJ2-3	.	.	TGTGCCAGCAGCTTAGTAGGTGGGACTAGCACAGATACGCAGTATTTT	CASSLVGGTSTDTQYF
TRBV28	TRBJ1-3	.	.	TGTGCCAGCAGTTCCCCGCGGCGGGGTATCGCTGGAAACACCATATATTTT	CASSSPRRGIAGNTIYF
TRBV5-1	TRBJ2-1	.	.	TGCGCCAGCAGCTTGGCCGGAGGGGAAGGTGAGCAGTTCTTC	CASSLAGGEGEQFF
TRBV19	TRBJ1-6	.	TRBD1	TGTGCCAGTAGTATAGCACAGGGGGAATCACCCCTCCACTTT	CASSIAQGESPLHF
TRBV5-1	TRBJ1-3	.	TRBD1	TGCGCCAGCAGCCCAACTACCGACAGGGGGATAGGAAACACCATATATTTT	CASSPTTDRGIGNTIYF
TRBV28	TRBJ1-1	.	TRBD1	TGTGCCAGCACGGACAGGTGGGCAGAAGCTTTCTTT	CASTDRWAEAFF
TRBV5-5	TRBJ1-3	.	TRBD1	TGTGCCAGCAGCCGACGGGACAGGGGGCGCGCGGCTGGAAACACCATATATTTT	CASSRRDRGRAAGNTIYF
TRBV3-1/TRBV3-2	TRBJ1-1	.	.	TGTGCCAGCAGCCAAGGAAGTCAGGCGGGCACTGAAGCTTTCTTT	CASSQGSQAGTEAFF
TRBV27	TRBJ2-2	.	TRBD2	TGTGCCAGCAGTTTACGGACTAGCGGGGCAACCGGGGAGCTGTTTTTT	CASSLRTSGATGELFF
TRBV29-1	TRBJ2-1	.	TRBD1	TGCAGCGCTTTCGGGACAGGGTTTAATGAGCAGTTCTTC	CSAFGTGFNEQFF
TRBV6-2/TRBV6-3	TRBJ2-3	few	TRBD2	TGTGCCAGCAGTTCCCTCCGGGGGGGACCAGATACGCAGTATTTT	CASSSLRGGPDTQYF
TRBV9	TRBJ2-6	.	.	TGTGCCAGCAGCGTAGATGGCCCATTCGCAGGGGATCTTTCTGGGGCCAACGTCCTGACTTTC	CASSVDGPFAGDLSGANVLTF
TRBV28	TRBJ1-6	.	.	TGTGCCAGCACAGGGACTTTAGACTCACCCCTCCACTTT	CASTGTLDSPLHF
TRBV19	TRBJ1-1	.	.	TGTGCCAGTAGGCCCGACCTCGGGGGGAACACTGAAGCTTTCTTT	CASRPDLGGNTEAFF
TRBV3-1/TRBV3-2	TRBJ2-3	.	TRBD2	TGTGCCAGCAGCCAACGAGTGGGGGGGAGCACAGATACGCAGTATTTT	CASSQRVGGSTDTQYF
TRBV14	TRBJ2-2	.	.	TGTGCCAGCAGCCACAGGCCATTATACACCGGGGAGCTGTTTTTT	CASSHRPLYTGELFF
TRBV7-9	TRBJ1-4	.	.	TGTGCCAGCAGCTTATGGTCAGGACGGGGGGACGGAACTAATGAAAAACTGTTTTTT	CASSLWSGRGDGTNEKLFF
TRBV12-3/TRBV12-4	TRBJ1-2	.	.	TGTGCCAGCAGAACATGGAACTATGGCTACACCTTC	CASRTWNYGYTF
TRBV28	TRBJ1-6	few	.	TGTGCCAGCTCGGGGGTTAGATCACCCCTCCACTTT	CASSGVRSPLHF
TRBV28	TRBJ1-1	.	.	TGTGCCAGCAGCACACTTGTCGGGACTGAAGCTTTCTTT	CASSTLVGTEAFF
TRBV11-3	TRBJ1-1	few	.	TGTGCCAGCAGCTTTTGGTTCAGGCAGGGCGGTGAAGCTTTCTTT	CASSFWFRQGGEAFF
TRBV19	TRBJ2-1	.	TRBD2	TGTGCCAGTAGTCTACTAGCGGGAGTGCCCTACAATGAGCAGTTCTTC	CASSLLAGVPYNEQFF
TRBV12-3/TRBV12-4	TRBJ1-2	.	TRBD1	TGTGCCAGCGGACAGGGAGCCGGCTACACCTTC	CASGQGAGYTF
TRBV7-2	TRBJ1-6	.	.	TGTGCCAGCAGCTGGGGGGGCAGCAATTCACCCCTCCACTTT	CASSWGGSNSPLHF
TRBV20-1	TRBJ2-5	.	TRBD2	TGCAGTGCTAGTATGCTAGCGGGGCACAAGGGGACCCAGTACTTC	CSASMLAGHKGTQYF
TRBV15	TRBJ1-2	few	.	TGTGCCACCACCACCGCAGAGGGAGACTATGGCTACACCTTC	CATTTAEGDYGYTF
TRBV10-3	TRBJ1-6	once	TRBD1	TGTGCCATCAGTGAGTCGACGACAGGGTTTGCAAATTCACCCCTCCACTTT	CAISESTTGFANSPLHF
TRBV6-5	TRBJ1-1	.	TRBD1	TGTGCCAGCAAGAGTCGGGACAGGGGAACTGAAGCTTTCTTT	CASKSRDRGTEAFF
TRBV30	TRBJ1-5	.	.	TGTGCCTGGAGTGTAGGAGGGAATCAGCCCCAGCATTTT	CAWSVGGNQPQHF